These 21 T cell receptor beta chains were sequenced from one sample in a study of blood T cells in healthy people across ages. A J-beta primer mix and a sample-barcoded 5' primer were used in a second PCR of about 7 to 11 cycles. TCRdb re-called the 5' RACE reads through MiXCR, storing one row per CDR3 protein. The sample includes approximately 1.5 million distinct CDR3 sequences, approximately 43% of them seen just once. The sample consisted of blood. These receptors were collected from a young woman in good health.

This clonotype was recorded once. A single base separates this from a much larger clone, so it may be a read error. The chain carries TRBV3-1 and TRBJ2-5; 9 nucleotides agree with TRBD2. The last part of the DNA fits TRBJ2-7 better; the J call may be wrong. The CDR3 loop spans 15 amino acids. The germline V gene has CDR1 LGHDT and CDR2 YNNKEL (reference sequence). This chain's CDR3 is CASSRAEAGGYEQYF. In DNA form, the CDR3 reads TGTGCCAGCAGTCGGGCGGAAGCGGGGGGTTACGAGCAGTACTTC.

This chain links TRBV12-3 or TRBV12-4 with TRBJ2-1; weak D call: TRBD2 (5 bases). The CDR3 loop spans 16 amino acids. Trimming took off 3 bases at V and 0 bases at J, with 12 bases between the two ends. Here the CDR3 DNA reads TGTGCCAGCAGTTTTTTTGCGGGCCCCTCCTACAATGAGCAGTTCTTC. As protein: CASSFFAGPSYNEQFF.

The chain carries TRBV6-1 and TRBJ1-4; 8 nucleotides align to TRBD1. Losses at the gene ends were 7 bases for V and 0 bases for J; bases not matched to a gene: 7. The germline V gene has CDR1 MNHNS and CDR2 SASEGT. The CDR3 totals 16 residues. The CDR3 DNA sequence: TGTGCCAGCACCGACAGGGGAGGGTCAACTAATGAAAAACTGTTTTTT. This gives the protein CASTDRGGSTNEKLFF.

In regard to this clonotype: One end of the junction is discordant with germline, which a read error may explain. The chain is built from TRBV6-5 and TRBJ2-1; D gene ambiguous. Germline loops: CDR1 MNHEY, CDR2 SVGAGI. This CDR3 comprises 15 residues. The CDR3 DNA reads TGTGCCAGCAGTTACTTGGGCGTCTCCTACGATGAGCAGTTCTTC. Translation gives CASSYLGVSYDEQFF.

This chain joins TRBV12-3 or TRBV12-4 and TRBJ2-2; 7 nucleotides agree with TRBD1. This CDR3 region has 17 residues. V lost 7 bases and J lost 4; bases outside the gene matches: 15. Written as DNA, the CDR3 is TGTGCCAGCAATCTAGCCTTAGGGCAGGGGGTCACCGGGGAGCTGTTTTTT. As protein: CASNLALGQGVTGELFF.

Of note for this clonotype: Since a much larger clone is just one base distant, this may be a read error. CDR3 protein: CAGSSAATNEKLFF. The CDR3 region has the DNA TGTGCCGGCAGTTCAGCGGCAACTAATGAAAAACTGTTTTTT. The chain carries TRBV12-3 or TRBV12-4 and TRBJ1-4; no reliable D call. There are 14 residues in the CDR3.

The chain has TRBV18 and TRBJ1-1, with 8 bases matching TRBD1. Trimming cost V 3 bases and J 10 bases; bases outside gene matches: 7. The CDR3 runs 13 residues. Germline CDR1 and CDR2: KGHSH and LQKENI. The CDR3 nucleotides read TGTGCCAGCTCACCGTCGACAGGGGAGGGAGCTTTCTTT. It is translated as CASSPSTGEGAFF. The variable domain in full, with the rest retrieved from reference TRBV18 and TRBJ1-1, is NAGVMQNPRHLVRRRGQEARLRCSPMKGHSHVYWYRQLPEEGLKFMVYLQKENIIDESGMPKERFSAEFPKEGPSILRIQQVVRGDSAAYFCASSPSTGEGAFFGQGTRLTVV.

This clonotype was seen more than once but under ten times. The chain joins TRBV18 to TRBJ1-2; TRBD1 might be the D (5 bases). CDR3 length equals 14 residues. The germline V gene has CDR1 KGHSH and CDR2 LQKENI. Trimming left V 3 bases short and J 1 base short, with 9 bases between. The DNA of the CDR3 is TGTGCCAGCTCACCGGGGACCTATAACTATGGCTACACCTTC. This translates into CASSPGTYNYGYTF.

This clonotype was found once. The CDR3 region has the DNA TGTGCTAGTGGTTTGGAGGGCGGGAGAGAGCAGTTCTTC. Residues: CASGLEGGREQFF. The chain joins TRBV12-5 to TRBJ2-1; 7 bases map to TRBD2. The ends lost 1 base at V and 10 bases at J; junction bases unmatched: 4. Germline V gene lookup returns CDR1 LGHNT and CDR2 FRNRAP. The CDR3 loop spans 13 amino acids.

This clonotype came up a few times. The chain links TRBV5-1 to TRBJ2-1; TRBD2 aligns across 8 bases. Germline V gene lookup returns CDR1 SGHRS and CDR2 YFSETQ. The ends lost 4 bases at V and 0 bases at J; junction bases unmatched: 6. The CDR3 is 16 residues long. The CDR3 loop reads CASSPGTRGSYNEQFF. The DNA of the CDR3 is TGCGCCAGCAGCCCGGGGACTAGAGGCTCCTACAATGAGCAGTTCTTC.

This clonotype was detected only a few times. The V and J genes are TRBV29-1 and TRBJ2-7, with D unresolved. With 8 bases removed from V and 5 bases from J, the gap between germline ends came to 19 bases. This CDR3 is 13 amino acids long. The germline V gene encodes CDR1 SQVTM and CDR2 ANQGSEA. CDR3 nucleotide sequence: TGCAGCACCCCAGGAAATGGCCTGGACGAGCAGTACTTC. Translation gives CSTPGNGLDEQYF.

This clonotype has only one observation. At one boundary the junction diverges from the germline segment, which might be a read error. The chain carries TRBV7-2 and TRBJ1-2; D unclear. The germline gives CDR1 SGHTA, CDR2 FQGNSA. CDR3 length: 13 residues. CDR3: CASNLALSYGYTF. As DNA, the CDR3 is TGTGCCAGCAACTTAGCGCTCAGCTATGGCTACACCTTC.

This rearrangement joins TRBV7-3 to TRBJ1-1, with a tentative D call TRBD1 (5 bases). The germline V gene has CDR1 SGHTA and CDR2 FQGTGA. V lost 5 bases, J lost 11 bases, and 18 bases lay in between. The CDR3 extends over 13 amino acids. As DNA, the CDR3 is TGTGCCAGCAGCGGAAGGCCGAACAGGCGGGCTTTCTTT. It yields the protein CASSGRPNRRAFF.

The chain joins TRBV6-2 or TRBV6-3 to TRBJ2-1, with D tentatively TRBD2 (7 bases). V dropped 2 bases and J dropped 4 bases, with 12 bases sitting between them. Germline CDR1 MNHEY, CDR2 SVGEGT. The CDR3 is 15 amino acids. CDR3 residues: CASSYRRGHYNEQFF. The DNA for the CDR3 is TGTGCCAGCAGTTACCGGCGGGGGCATTACAATGAGCAGTTCTTC.

The CDR3 DNA reads as TGTGCCAGCAGCGTAGGAGGGACAGGGATCTACGAGCAGTACTTC. Amino acids: CASSVGGTGIYEQYF. The J gene is TRBJ2-7, the V gene TRBV9; 9 nucleotides align to TRBD1. Trimming took 0 bases from V and 3 from J; bases not matched to a gene: 4. Germline values: CDR1 SGDLS, CDR2 YYNGEE. The CDR3 totals 15 residues.

The count of this clonotype is one. V usage is TRBV7-2 and J usage is TRBJ2-2; perhaps TRBD2 as D (5 bases). The V end lost 2 bases, the J end lost 7 bases, and 8 bases lay between the germline ends. Germline CDR1 SGHTA, CDR2 FQGNSA. The CDR3 runs 13 residues. CDR3 sequence: CASSLMAGGELFF. The CDR3 nucleotides read TGTGCCAGCAGCTTAATGGCGGGCGGGGAGCTGTTTTTT.

This clonotype was picked up a small number of times. CDR3 sequence: CASSFRTDNEKLFF. CDR3 DNA sequence: TGTGCCAGCAGTTTCAGAACAGATAATGAAAAACTGTTTTTT. The chain combines TRBV12-3 or TRBV12-4 with TRBJ1-4; D is unclear. The CDR3 loop spans 14 amino acids. Trimming removed 3 bases from V and 4 bases from J, with 9 bases in between.

V and J are TRBV6-2 or TRBV6-3 and TRBJ2-1; 13 bases match TRBD2. V dropped 6 bases and J dropped 6; count of bases not matched to a gene: 8. Germline CDR1 reads MNHEY; CDR2 reads SVGEGT. The CDR3 extends over 16 amino acids. The CDR3 DNA reads TGTGCCAGCAGAGAGCTGACTAGCGGGGGGCCCAATGAGCAGTTCTTC. This encodes CASRELTSGGPNEQFF.

The table lists this clonotype with a few counts. This chain links TRBV25-1 with TRBJ2-5; 8 bases line up with TRBD1. Germline V gene sequence: CDR1 MGHDK, CDR2 SYGVNS. The length of the CDR3 is 15 residues. V dropped 3 bases and J dropped 4; count of bases not matched to a gene: 7. For the CDR3, the DNA is TGTGCCAGCAGTGATCCGACAGGGGCGGGAGAGACCCAGTACTTC. This encodes CASSDPTGAGETQYF. The complete variable domain, with remaining parts taken from reference TRBV25-1 and TRBJ2-5, reads EADIYQTPRYLVIGTGKKITLECSQTMGHDKMYWYQQDPGMELHLIHYSYGVNSTEKGDLSSESTVSRIRTEHFPLTLESARPSHTSQYLCASSDPTGAGETQYFGPGTRLLVL.

This rearrangement joins TRBV3-1 to TRBJ2-1; D unresolved. CDR1 is LGHDT and CDR2 is YNNKEL in the germline V gene (reference sequence). Trimming stripped 0 bases from V and 6 bases from J, with 9 bases between. CDR3 length: 14 residues. The CDR3, as DNA: TGTGCCAGCAGCCAAGAGGGCGGACCCAATGAGCAGTTCTTC. Encoded protein: CASSQEGGPNEQFF.

V gene TRBV7-9 combines with J gene TRBJ2-1, with D uncertain. Judging by the DNA end, TRBJ2-7 fits better; the J call may be wrong. Germline CDR1 is SEHNR and CDR2 is FQNEAQ (reference sequence). The CDR3 covers 15 residues. The CDR3 DNA is TGTGCCAGCAGCTTAGGACTCCAACGAAGCAATGAGCAGTACTTC. This sequence encodes CASSLGLQRSNEQYF.